This T cell receptor beta chain was identified in a study of CD8 T cells in Susac syndrome. With regard to this clonotype: Its antigen is currently unknown.

TCR beta from blood CD8+ and CD4+ T cells was sequenced. Negative isolation was applied to CD8+ and CD4+ T cells, and FACS enrichment was applied to TEMRA cells. Regarding the study as a whole: That the number of individuals in its TCR sequencing and HLA analysis was relatively small was acknowledged by the study.

Reverse transcription of roughly 0.5 to 1 ug RNA was carried out with random hexamers. The amplification used immunoSEQ multiplex PCR on TCR beta CDR3; it spanned 54 Vbeta and 13 Jbeta. TCRdb reprocessed the immunoSEQ multiplex PCR reads with MiXCR, giving one entry per CDR3 protein. This sample has roughly 330,000 distinct CDR3 sequences, with 90% to 95% found just once. CDR1 and CDR2 (germline): KGHSH, LQKENI. V lost 2 bases and J 0 bases, leaving 11 bases between the germline ends. CDR3 size: 16 residues. Specimen: CD4+ T cells from PBMCs. The origin of this receptor is a human donor with multiple sclerosis. This rearrangement joins TRBV18 to TRBJ1-3; D gene unclear. CDR3 in amino acids: CASSPIGLSSGNTIYF. The DNA of the CDR3 is TGTGCCAGCTCACCAATAGGACTAAGCTCTGGAAACACCATATATTTT.